This T cell receptor (beta chain) was sequenced in a study of T cell clusters in autoimmune cytopenias (dated by TCRdb to about 2019). Concerning the study at large: A median TRB sequencing depth of 50,000 to 60,000 reads per sample was reached, and a median of roughly 2,300 distinct TRB clonotypes per sample was obtained. TRB and IGH repertoires from peripheral blood were sequenced in autoimmune cytopenia patients at active disease and during treatment follow-up, with healthy, CLL and autoimmune hepatitis controls included alongside. The study aimed to test whether autoimmune cytopenia patients carry a disease-specific immune repertoire signature usable as a blood-based biomarker. The paper's findings and limits, for the study overall: TRB repertoire shifts, with less even repertoires observed in secondary cytopenia and CLL, were mostly attributed to lymphoma bias rather than autoimmunity. In the comparison of secondary cytopenia with CLL, no cluster-lack signature showed up, apparently because the dominant lymphoma-associated repertoire masked the signature. The T cell clusters were defined only in silico, and the functional role of the clusters still needed to be validated experimentally. A lack of physiological T cell clusters in primary autoimmune cytopenia patients was suggested by GLIPH, as 51 clusters were found to be exclusive to healthy donors versus 15 to 20 exclusive to patients. Healthy donors had almost three times as many exclusive TRB clusters as active autoimmune hepatitis patients, a finding consistent with an autoimmunity-wide signature.

Frequency indicates this clonotype is medium-sized (0.01 to 0.1%); no count is kept. What this receptor recognizes is not known. Per sample, around 230 ng of peripheral blood genomic DNA, around 40,000 genome equivalents, was used for TRB amplification. TRB rearrangements were amplified by multiplex PCR using a touch-down protocol with TRB-A and TRB-B primer pools mixed in one tube. Two consecutive PCR reactions with Phusion HS II polymerase added Illumina adapters and sample indices to the amplicons. The amplicons were gel-purified using the NucleoSpin Gel and PCR Clean-up kit, after which quantification was performed by Qubit and quality was checked on an Agilent 2100 Bioanalyzer. Sequencing of the libraries was performed on an Illumina MiSeq with 600-cycle, single-indexed, paired-end runs. As for the original processing: TRB reads were aligned and assembled with MiXCR version 2.1.12 using the default MiXCR reference library. Each unique CDR3 nucleotide sequence defined a clone, and only productive sequences with at least two reads were analysed. Repertoire diversity was assessed with alpha-parameterized diversity profiles (alpha 0 to 5), including the Shannon (alpha 1) and Simpson (alpha 2) indices, which were computed with an R script. The tcR package was used to compute combinatorial TRB VJ usage, and cohorts were compared on this usage by principal component analysis with ade4. GLIPH was used to cluster TCRbeta CDR3s in pairs of cohorts matched for age and read depth, and a Wilcoxon test was used to compare cluster frequencies. Following reprocessing of the reads by TCRdb, the data hold one row per CDR3 protein sequence and no DNA is available. The V and J calls reflect TCRdb's pipeline rather than the authors' work. The data table for this sample lists several thousand distinct CDR3 sequences. In total, the top ten clones hold 4.1% of the sample.

From its cysteine to its phenylalanine, the CDR3 spans 12 amino acids. Only the protein sequence is given. The germline V gene (reference sequence) provides CDR1 LNHDA and CDR2 SQIVND. The chain joins TRBV19 to TRBJ2-5; TCRdb selects TRBD2, and the lack of DNA leaves this call unchecked. Input material: peripheral blood. The TCR was taken from a human donor with an autoimmune cytopenia or autoimmune hepatitis (not recorded which). The CDR3 is CAPYSGSETQYF. Beyond the CDR3, the reference TRBV19 and TRBJ2-5 genes provide the residues; the full variable domain reads: DGGITQSPKYLFRKEGQNVTLSCEQNLNHDAMYWYRQDPGQGLRLIYYSQIVNDFQKGDIAEGYSVSREKKESFPLTVTSAQKNPTAFYLCAPYSGSETQYFGPGTRLLVL.